The clone carrying this T cell receptor (beta chain) was seen repeatedly, ten times or more. Antigen specificity is unknown. With a duration under 2 months, the hyperthyroidism was newly diagnosed in patients aged 18 to 65. Diagnosis rested on symptoms, serum thyroxine and TRAb, thyroid ultrasound, and orbital computed tomography. The sample is drawn from a study of T cells in Graves' hyperthyroidism and ophthalmopathy. The overall study: Staff took peripheral blood when the initial diagnosis was made, before any treatment began.

Study-level results: From stable hyperthyroidism, ophthalmopathy was set apart by a 13 V-J model.

Germline CDR1 LGHDT, CDR2 YNNKEL (reference sequence). The length of the CDR3 is 15 residues. J lost 7 bases, V lost 1 base, and 2 bases had no gene match. RNA transcripts provided the source from which TCR beta CDR3 regions were amplified. Using the HTBI primer set, a first-round RT-PCR was run on the TCR CDR3. TCRdb re-derived calls from the multiplex PCR reads in MiXCR, one entry per CDR3 protein. In the table there are 90,000 to 120,000 distinct CDR3 sequences, about 16% of which are singletons. The receptor was derived from a woman aged 50 to 60 with Graves' hyperthyroidism. This chain links TRBV3-1 with TRBJ2-1, with 12 nucleotides matching TRBD2. What was sequenced was blood. The CDR3 sequence is CASSQGTSGMNEQFF. DNA of the CDR3: TGTGCCAGCAGCCAAGGGACTAGCGGGATGAATGAGCAGTTCTTC.